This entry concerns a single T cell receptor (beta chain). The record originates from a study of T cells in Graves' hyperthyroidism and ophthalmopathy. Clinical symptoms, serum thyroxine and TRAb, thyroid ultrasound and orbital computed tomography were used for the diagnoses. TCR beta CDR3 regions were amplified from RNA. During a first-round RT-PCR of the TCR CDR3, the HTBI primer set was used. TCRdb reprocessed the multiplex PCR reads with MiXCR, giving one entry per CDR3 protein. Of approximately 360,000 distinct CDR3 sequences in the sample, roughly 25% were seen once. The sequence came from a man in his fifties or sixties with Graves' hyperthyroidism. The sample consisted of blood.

The CDR3: CASGTSPGLAGGDTQYF. The DNA for the CDR3 is TGTGCCTCCGGGACGTCTCCGGGACTAGCGGGAGGGGATACGCAGTATTTT. V gene TRBV30 combines with J gene TRBJ2-3; 16 bases map to TRBD2. Germline CDR1 GTSNPN, CDR2 SVGIG (reference sequence). V dropped 7 bases and J dropped 6; count of bases not matched to a gene: 13. The CDR3 consists of 17 residues.